These T cell receptor beta chains were read from a single sample in a study of beta chain features in type 1 diabetes. The data were produced by immunoSEQ multiplex PCR, yet TCRdb's version contains in-frame clones alone and is incomplete. The sample carries 150,000 to 180,000 clones, around 10% recorded once. Sequencing was performed on central memory CD4+ T cells from blood. The source of these receptors is a man in his late teens or twenties in good health. Both conserved end residues are part of each CDR3. D genes are given only for firm matches. Size is omitted from some rows. Given values are once, few, many or a class for expanded clones.

CDR3 length	clone size	V gene	J gene	D gene	CDR3 DNA	CDR3 protein
16	-	TRBV7-2	TRBJ2-1	TRBD2	TGTGCCAGCAGCTTAGCGGCTAGCGGGGGAATCTATGAGCAGTTCTTC	CASSLAASGGIYEQFF
13	-	TRBV7-9	TRBJ1-4	-	TGTGCCAGCAGCTTGCGGGACGGGGAAAAACTGTTTTTT	CASSLRDGEKLFF
12	-	TRBV29-1	TRBJ1-2	-	TGCAGCGTTGCGGCCCTGAGGTATGGCTACACCTTC	CSVAALRYGYTF
16	-	TRBV9	TRBJ2-7	TRBD2	TGTGCCAGCAGCCTCGACAGCTGGACTAGCGGCTACGAGCAGTACTTC	CASSLDSWTSGYEQYF
15	-	TRBV19	TRBJ1-2	-	TGTGCCAGTAGGACCCTTTTGGGACGGAACTATGGCTACACCTTC	CASRTLLGRNYGYTF
16	few	TRBV5-1	TRBJ2-5	TRBD1	TGCGCCAGCAGCCTCGGACAGGGACCGTACCAAGAGACCCAGTACTTC	CASSLGQGPYQETQYF
15	-	TRBV5-1	TRBJ1-1	TRBD1	TGCGCCAGCAGAGGACAGGGCAGTCGGAACACTGAAGCTTTCTTT	CASRGQGSRNTEAFF
15	few	TRBV29-1	TRBJ2-1	TRBD2	TGCAGCGTGACTTATGGGCTAGCGGGGGTAAATGAGCAGTTCTTC	CSVTYGLAGVNEQFF
13	-	TRBV30	TRBJ1-1	-	TGTGCCTGGAGTAGCAGCTGGTCAGGCGCGGATTTCTTT	CAWSSSWSGADFF
15	few	TRBV14	TRBJ2-1	TRBD1	TGTGCCAGCAGCCAATCTGGACAGGGTAAAGATGAGCAGTTCTTC	CASSQSGQGKDEQFF
12	-	TRBV5-1	TRBJ1-2	-	TGCGCCAGCAGCACGACAGGCTATGGCTACACCTTC	CASSTTGYGYTF
16	few	TRBV14	TRBJ1-3	-	TGTGCCAGCAGCCCTTTGACAGGACAAGCTGGAAACACCATATATTTT	CASSPLTGQAGNTIYF
14	few	TRBV29-1	TRBJ2-7	TRBD1	TGCAGCGGCGGGGAGGGGACAGGGAGGAACGAGCAGTACTTC	CSGGEGTGRNEQYF
15	-	TRBV15	TRBJ1-1	-	TGTGCCACCAGCAGAGAGTCGGCAATGAACACTGAAGCTTTCTTT	CATSRESAMNTEAFF
13	-	TRBV6-1	TRBJ1-1	-	TGTGCCAGCAGTACGGAACTGAACACTGAAGCTTTCTTT	CASSTELNTEAFF
15	-	TRBV9	TRBJ1-5	-	TGTGCCAGCAGCGTACACAGCGATAGCAATCAGCCCCAGCATTTT	CASSVHSDSNQPQHF
16	few	TRBV7-2	TRBJ2-5	-	TGTGCCAGCAGCTTAGTGCGGGGACAGTGGCAAGAGACCCAGTACTTC	CASSLVRGQWQETQYF
15	few	TRBV29-1	TRBJ2-1	TRBD2	TGCAGCGTTGCGGGCGGCGGGAGTGTCCACAATGAGCAGTTCTTC	CSVAGGGSVHNEQFF
17	-	TRBV4-2	TRBJ2-2	TRBD2	TGTGCCAGCAGCCCCGCTGTGGCTAGCGGGAACACCGGGGAGCTGTTTTTT	CASSPAVASGNTGELFF
14	few	TRBV10-3	TRBJ1-1	-	TGTGCCATCAAGACTTCAGGGGTTAGGACTGAAGCTTTCTTT	CAIKTSGVRTEAFF
14	few	TRBV7-3	TRBJ2-6	-	TGTGCCAGCAGACGGAGCCCTGGGGCCAACGTCCTGACTTTC	CASRRSPGANVLTF
15	-	TRBV7-2	TRBJ2-5	TRBD1	TGTGCCAGCAGCATACCCCCGACAGGGCGAGAGACCCAGTACTTC	CASSIPPTGRETQYF
15	few	TRBV2	TRBJ1-4	TRBD1	TGTGCCAGCAGTGACAGGGGGCTGACTAATGAAAAACTGTTTTTT	CASSDRGLTNEKLFF
15	many	TRBV7-3	TRBJ1-1	-	TGTGCCAGCAGCTTAAATGGCCGACTGAACACTGAAGCTTTCTTT	CASSLNGRLNTEAFF
11	-	TRBV20-1	TRBJ2-1	-	TGCAGTGCCCGGCCGATAGCTGAGCAGTTCTTC	CSARPIAEQFF
16	-	TRBV5-6	TRBJ2-3	-	TGTGCCAGCAGCTTGATTTTCGGCGGCCGCACAGATACGCAGTATTTT	CASSLIFGGRTDTQYF
15	-	TRBV12-2	TRBJ2-7	-	TGTGCAAGTCGCTTAGCGCAGATAGAGCTCTACGAGCAGTACTTC	CASRLAQIELYEQYF
11	few	TRBV29-1	TRBJ1-2	TRBD1	TGCAGCGTTGGGGAGACAGGGGGCTACACCTTC	CSVGETGGYTF
14	few	TRBV5-3	TRBJ2-1	TRBD1	TGTGCCAGAAGGCGGGACAGGGGGTCCAATGAGCAGTTCTTC	CARRRDRGSNEQFF